The 32 T cell receptor beta chains below were found in one sample sequenced in a study of T cell repertoires in cytomegalovirus infection. Antigens of these TCRs are unknown. MiXCR, run by TCRdb on the reads, gives a single entry per CDR3 protein. The table shows approximately 910,000 distinct CDR3 sequences, with about 33% occurring only once. The specimen was cultured CD8+ T cells from PBMCs, collected from culture after CMV antigen stimulation. The receptor set was obtained from a human donor in good health (CMV status not recorded). Some clones in this sample may be carry-over from other donors' samples.

This clonotype has just a few counts. This sequence joins TRBV11-2 and TRBJ1-1, with 8 bases lining up with TRBD1. CDR1 and CDR2 (germline): SGHAT, FQNNGV. V dropped 5 bases and J dropped 6; count of bases not matched to a gene: 8. The CDR3 is 14 residues long. The DNA for the CDR3 is TGTGCCAGCAGCCACCCGGACAGGGTCCCTGAAGCTTTCTTT. Residues: CASSHPDRVPEAFF.

This clonotype appeared once. One end of the junction is discordant with germline, which a read error may explain. The rearrangement links TRBV27 to TRBJ1-5; the D gene is possibly TRBD1 (6 bases). This CDR3 contains 15 residues. Germline lookup yields CDR1 MNHEY and CDR2 SMNVEV (reference sequence). The CDR3, as DNA: TGTGCCAGCAGTTTGGACGGGGGCCGCAATCAGCCCCAGCAATTT. Translation gives CASSLDGGRNQPQQF.

In DNA form, the CDR3 reads TGTGCCAGCAGCTTGCAACCCGCACAGAGGGAATCAGCTTTCTTT. Translating it yields CASSLQPAQRESAFF. The chain has TRBV7-9 and TRBJ1-1; unclear D gene. Trimming removed 3 bases at V and 10 bases at J, with 21 bases between. Germline loops: CDR1 SEHNR, CDR2 FQNEAQ (reference sequence). The length of the CDR3 is 15 residues.

V is TRBV27 and J is TRBJ2-7; TRBD2 is a possible D gene (5 bases). The CDR3 loop spans 12 amino acids. Germline assignment: CDR1 MNHEY and CDR2 SMNVEV (reference sequence). The V and J ends lost 11 bases and 4 bases respectively, with 15 bases between them. CDR3 nucleotides: TGTGCCTATTTTCAAGAGGGATACGAGCAGTACGTC. Its translation is CAYFQEGYEQYV.

The sample holds a few counts of this clonotype. The chain links TRBV6-2 or TRBV6-3 to TRBJ1-2, with D possibly being TRBD1 (5 bases). Per germline, CDR1 MNHEY and CDR2 SVGEGT. Trimming shortened V by 2 bases and J by 4 bases, and 14 bases separated the two germline ends. The length of the CDR3 is 15 residues. The CDR3 protein is CASSYDGGIGYGYTF. The CDR3 DNA reads TGTGCCAGCAGTTACGATGGGGGAATCGGCTATGGCTACACCTTC.

This clonotype was seen repeatedly, ten times or more. This chain uses TRBV7-6 with TRBJ2-3; tentatively, D is TRBD1 (6 bases). CDR3 length equals 16 residues. Germline V gene sequence: CDR1 SGHVS, CDR2 FNYEAQ. Trimming removed 5 bases at V and 0 bases at J, with 15 bases between. The CDR3 is CASSERQVPSTDTQYF. CDR3 sequence (DNA): TGTGCCAGCAGCGAACGACAGGTCCCTAGCACAGATACGCAGTATTTT.

This chain links TRBV20-1 with TRBJ1-1; perhaps TRBD1 as D (5 bases). Between the trimmed V and J ends, which lost 6 bases and 1 base, there was a span of 12 bases. The CDR3 length is 13 residues. From germline, CDR1 is DFQATT and CDR2 SNEGSKA (reference sequence). The CDR3 DNA reads as TGCAGTGCGAGGCCGACAGAGAACACTGAAGCTTTCTTT. It translates to CSARPTENTEAFF.

This clonotype was found a few times. The V gene is TRBV7-9, the J gene TRBJ2-3; 9 positions agree with TRBD2. J gave up 2 bases and V 5 bases, and 11 bases lay outside the gene matches. The CDR3 extends over 17 amino acids. Germline-derived CDR1 and CDR2 are SEHNR and FQNEAQ (reference sequence). The CDR3 nucleotides are TGTGCCAGCAGCGGCCAGACTAGCGGAGGACCCACAGATACGCAGTATTTT. Translating it yields CASSGQTSGGPTDTQYF. Together with reference TRBV7-9 and TRBJ2-3, the CDR3 gives the full variable domain: DTGVSQNPRHKITKRGQNVTFRCDPISEHNRLYWYRQTLGQGPEFLTYFQNEAQLEKSRLLSDRFSAERPKGSFSTLEIQRTEQGDSAMYLCASSGQTSGGPTDTQYFGPGTRLTVL.

This clonotype was detected only a few times. The chain combines TRBV28 with TRBJ1-5; D unresolved. The germline V and J ends were trimmed by 5 bases and 4 bases, with 9 bases remaining between them. The CDR3 has 13 amino acids. Germline assignment: CDR1 MDHEN and CDR2 SYDVKM. The CDR3 DNA sequence: TGTGCCAGCAGTCCCCTACTTAATCAGCCCCAGCATTTT. The encoded protein is CASSPLLNQPQHF.

The V and J genes are TRBV5-4 and TRBJ2-2, with 8 bases fitting TRBD1. Germline V gene sequence: CDR1 SGHNT, CDR2 YYREEE (reference sequence). The V segment lost 6 bases and the J segment 7 bases; nucleotides outside the gene matches: 11. This CDR3 is 15 amino acids long. CDR3 region: CASTRTGRSDGELFF. CDR3 DNA sequence: TGTGCCAGCACCCGGACAGGGAGGAGTGACGGGGAGCTGTTTTTT.

For this clonotype: A much larger clone lies a single base off, so this may be a read error. The chain joins TRBV7-6 to TRBJ2-2; 7 nucleotides match TRBD1. After removal of 5 bases from V and 1 base from J, the junction contained 4 bases not matched to a gene. The CDR3 runs to 15 residues. From germline, CDR1 is SGHVS and CDR2 FNYEAQ. CDR3 DNA sequence: TGTGCCAGCAGCGTTGGGACAGAGAACACCGGGGAGCTGTTTTTT. Translation gives CASSVGTENTGELFF.

This clonotype was recorded a few times. The CDR3 protein is CASSHFDRAINEKLFF. Here the CDR3 DNA reads TGTGCCAGCAGCCACTTCGACAGGGCCATTAATGAAAAACTGTTTTTT. The genes are TRBV7-9 and TRBJ1-4, with TRBD1 matching over 7 bases. Per germline, CDR1 SEHNR and CDR2 FQNEAQ (reference sequence). V trimming: 5 bases; J trimming: 4 bases; junction bases outside the gene matches: 10. This CDR3 comprises 16 residues.

This clonotype was seen only a few times. The chain employs TRBV6-5 and TRBJ1-2; D gene ambiguous. This CDR3 region has 14 residues. The germline CDR1 and CDR2 sequences are MNHEY and SVGAGI. V dropped 0 bases and J dropped 3 bases, with 8 bases sitting between them. In DNA form, the CDR3 reads TGTGCCAGCAGTTACTCCCCTGAGGACTATGGCTACACCTTC. It is translated as CASSYSPEDYGYTF.

The rearrangement joins TRBV28 to TRBJ2-7; no definite D call. CDR3 length: 12 amino acids. CDR1 is MDHEN and CDR2 is SYDVKM in the germline V gene. Trimming took 6 bases from V and 4 from J, leaving 10 bases between them. CDR3 region: CASSLDLYEQYV. CDR3 DNA sequence: TGTGCCAGCAGCCTAGACTTGTACGAGCAGTACGTC.

This chain uses TRBV10-3 with TRBJ2-1; 8 nucleotides agree with TRBD1. V gave up 5 bases and J gave up 6 bases; unmatched junction bases: 9. CDR3 length: 15 residues. Germline V gene sequence: CDR1 ENHRY, CDR2 SYGVKD. CDR3 protein: CAISQSGQALNEQFF. Here the CDR3 DNA reads TGTGCCATCAGTCAATCGGGACAGGCCCTCAATGAGCAGTTCTTC.

This clonotype was seen only a few times. The genes are TRBV19 and TRBJ1-4; D gene unclear. Germline V CDR1 and CDR2: LNHDA, SQIVND (reference sequence). This CDR3 comprises 14 residues. Trimming stripped 3 bases from V and 8 bases from J, with 13 bases between. CDR3 loop: CASSIGGWGEKLFF. CDR3 DNA: TGTGCCAGTAGTATTGGTGGTTGGGGAGAAAAACTGTTTTTT.

To note about this clonotype: Possible read error: a much larger clone is one base away. This rearrangement joins TRBV7-8 to TRBJ1-6, with no clear D. The CDR3 length is 15 residues. Germline V gene data show CDR1 as SGHVS and CDR2 as FQNEAQ. This CDR3 is CASSLDVSYNSPLYF. The CDR3 DNA follows: TGTGCCAGCAGCCTAGACGTCTCCTATAATTCACCCCTCTACTTT.

The V and J genes are TRBV5-1 and TRBJ1-1; D remains unclear. With 2 bases removed from V and 6 bases from J, the gap between germline ends came to 11 bases. Germline values: CDR1 SGHRS, CDR2 YFSETQ. The CDR3 spans 13 residues. CDR3 region: CASSFGPTAEAFF. Written as DNA, the CDR3 is TGCGCCAGCAGCTTCGGTCCGACCGCTGAAGCTTTCTTT.

The chain combines TRBV6-5 with TRBJ2-3; the match to TRBD1 covers 8 bases. The CDR3 covers 15 residues. V gave up 10 bases and J gave up 0 bases; unmatched junction bases: 9. CDR1 is MNHEY and CDR2 is SVGAGI in the germline V gene. The CDR3 is CANSGQGLSTDTQYF. The CDR3 bases are TGTGCCAACAGCGGACAGGGATTAAGCACAGATACGCAGTATTTT.

This clonotype was recorded at least ten times. This chain links TRBV7-9 with TRBJ1-1; D remains unclear. Germline lookup yields CDR1 SEHNR and CDR2 FQNEAQ (reference sequence). V dropped 4 bases and J dropped 8 bases, with 17 bases sitting between them. The CDR3 totals 14 residues. CDR3 residues: CASSSSEGGREAFF. Written as DNA, the CDR3 is TGTGCCAGCAGCTCCTCCGAGGGAGGGCGCGAAGCTTTCTTT.

The CDR3 sequence: CASKTGRTEAFF. CDR3 bases: TGTGCCAGCAAGACAGGGAGGACTGAAGCTTTCTTT. The genes are TRBV6-1 and TRBJ1-1; 7 bases fit TRBD1. The germline CDR1 and CDR2 sequences are MNHNS and SASEGT. V shed 7 bases, J shed 5 bases, and the junction held 4 bases outside the gene matches. The CDR3 runs to 12 residues.

The V and J genes are TRBV6-5 and TRBJ1-2, with D possibly being TRBD1 (5 bases). In germline, CDR1 is MNHEY, CDR2 SVGAGI. V was clipped by 6 bases and J by 4 bases, with 18 bases between them. The CDR3 has 15 amino acids. As DNA, the CDR3 is TGTGCCAGCAGCGAATCAGGGCCGCTTGGCTATGGCTACACCTTC. As protein: CASSESGPLGYGYTF.

The chain recombines TRBV27 with TRBJ1-4, with D uncertain. Trimming took 8 bases from V and 1 from J, leaving 11 bases between them. CDR3 length equals 14 residues. Germline lookup yields CDR1 MNHEY and CDR2 SMNVEV (reference sequence). The CDR3 bases are TGTGCCAGCGGGAGGAGGAAAACTAATGAAAAACTGTTTTTT. Its protein is CASGRRKTNEKLFF.

The rearrangement links TRBV12-5 to TRBJ1-2; D might be TRBD1 (5 bases). CDR1 is LGHNT, CDR2 FRNRAP, per germline. The CDR3 totals 18 residues. Trimming cost V 3 bases and J 0 bases, with 20 bases left between them. The CDR3 sequence is CASGFFTPGPTANYGYTF. In DNA, the CDR3 is TGTGCTAGTGGTTTTTTCACTCCGGGGCCGACGGCTAACTATGGCTACACCTTC. Drawing the rest from reference TRBV12-5 and TRBJ1-2, the complete variable domain is DARVTQTPRHKVTEMGQEVTMRCQPILGHNTVFWYRQTMMQGLELLAYFRNRAPLDDSGMPKDRFSAEMPDATLATLKIQPSEPRDSAVYFCASGFFTPGPTANYGYTFGSGTRLTVV.

J is TRBJ2-7 and V is TRBV28, with no clear D. V lost 5 bases to trimming and J lost 1 base, with 12 bases between them. CDR1 MDHEN and CDR2 SYDVKM come from the germline V gene. The CDR3 length is 14 residues. This chain's CDR3 is CASSTHDKSYEQYV. The CDR3 DNA is TGTGCCAGCAGTACACACGACAAATCCTACGAGCAGTACGTC.

This clonotype was detected only a few times. This chain connects TRBV10-3 to TRBJ2-3; TRBD2 might be the D (6 bases). The CDR3 contains 15 residues. V was cut by 10 bases and J by 6 bases, with 23 bases left in between. In germline, CDR1 is ENHRY, CDR2 SYGVKD. In DNA form, the CDR3 reads TGTGCCACCATCAGTGAATATGGGGAGGTGGATACGCAGTATTTT. Translating gives CATISEYGEVDTQYF.

The chain links TRBV27 to TRBJ1-1; D is unclear. Germline V CDR1 and CDR2: MNHEY, SMNVEV (reference sequence). V was shortened by 3 bases and J by 10 bases, with 15 bases between the two germline ends. The CDR3 consists of 13 residues. The CDR3 spells CASSFRANGGAFF. Here the CDR3 DNA reads TGTGCCAGCAGTTTCCGGGCGAACGGCGGAGCTTTCTTT.

The V and J genes are TRBV5-6 and TRBJ1-3; TRBD1 matches at 9 bases. The CDR3 totals 16 residues. Per germline, CDR1 SGHDT and CDR2 YYEEEE. The V gene end was trimmed by 2 bases and the J gene end by 2 bases; junction bases not matched to a gene: 5. The CDR3 DNA follows: TGTGCCAGCAGCTTCGGGACAGGGAACACTGGAAACACCATATATTTT. Its translation is CASSFGTGNTGNTIYF. Filled out from reference TRBV5-6 and TRBJ1-3, the complete variable domain reads DAGVTQSPTHLIKTRGQQVTLRCSPKSGHDTVSWYQQALGQGPQFIFQYYEEEERQRGNFPDRFSGHQFPNYSSELNVNALLLGDSALYLCASSFGTGNTGNTIYFGEGSWLTVV.

Note on this clonotype: A read error is possible here, since a much larger clone lies one base away. The gene calls are TRBV7-8 and TRBJ2-3; the D gene is possibly TRBD2 (5 bases). CDR1 and CDR2 (germline): SGHVS, FQNEAQ. This CDR3 is built from 18 residues. The V end lost 2 bases, the J end lost 3 bases, and 21 bases lay between the germline ends. CDR3 region: CASSLRENLVGWTDTQYF. In DNA, the CDR3 is TGTGCCAGCAGCTTACGGGAAAATCTAGTGGGGTGGACAGATACGCAGTATTTT.

Regarding this clonotype: A junction end diverges from the germline sequence, so it may reflect a read error. The chain joins TRBV5-6 to TRBJ2-1; 15 bases map to TRBD2. CDR1 is SGHDT and CDR2 is YYEEEE in the germline V gene. The CDR3 covers 18 residues. CDR3 coding DNA: TGTGCCAGCAGCGTTGGACTAGCGGGGGGGCTGGTCTTCAATGAGCACTTCTTC. This sequence encodes CASSVGLAGGLVFNEHFF. Full variable domain (missing parts from reference TRBV5-6 and TRBJ2-1): DAGVTQSPTHLIKTRGQQVTLRCSPKSGHDTVSWYQQALGQGPQFIFQYYEEEERQRGNFPDRFSGHQFPNYSSELNVNALLLGDSALYLCASSVGLAGGLVFNEHFFGPGTRLTVL.

The table lists this clonotype with many counts. The V call is TRBV7-9, the J call TRBJ2-1, with 9 nucleotides matching TRBD2. Trimming at V came to 4 bases and at J to 4 bases, leaving 5 bases not matched to a gene. This CDR3 has 15 residues. The germline CDR1 and CDR2 sequences are SEHNR and FQNEAQ (reference sequence). CDR3 in DNA: TGTGCCAGCAGCTCGCATGCGGGGGGGTACAATGAGCAGTTCTTC. This gives the protein CASSSHAGGYNEQFF.

The chain has TRBV4-1 and TRBJ2-5; 8 nucleotides match TRBD2. Trimming took 5 bases from V and 3 from J; bases not matched to a gene: 5. The CDR3 covers 14 residues. Germline loops: CDR1 MGHRA, CDR2 YSYEKL. The CDR3 DNA follows: TGCGCCAGCAGCGGTATTAGCGGGGAAGAGACCCAGTACTTC. This gives the protein CASSGISGEETQYF.